This passage covers 20 T cell receptor beta chains from one sample sequenced in a study of response to subunit inactivated influenza vaccine. MiXCR, applied by TCRdb to the RT-PCR reads, yields one record per CDR3 protein. This table holds 150,000 to 200,000 distinct CDR3 sequences, around 12% found once. In addition, the sample was reused for a study of T cells expressing NK-cell markers. Per that paper: With UMIs, 5'RACE template switching was used to make TCR beta cDNA.

Source: CD8+ T cells sorted from PBMCs, taken 12 days after vaccination. The receptors shown here come from a man aged 45-60 years who received an inactivated influenza vaccine.

The rearrangement joins TRBV5-1 to TRBJ2-3; D remains unclear. The CDR3 is 15 residues long. Trimming took 3 bases from V and 0 from J, leaving 11 bases between them. CDR1 is SGHRS and CDR2 is YFSETQ in the germline V gene. Here the CDR3 reads CASSSIHSSTDTQYF. CDR3 in DNA: TGCGCCAGCAGCTCCATTCACTCTAGCACAGATACGCAGTATTTT.

This clonotype was seen many times. A read error may produce the germline difference seen at one junction end. The V call is TRBV6-2 or TRBV6-3, the J call TRBJ2-7; D is perhaps TRBD2 (6 bases). The CDR3 loop spans 14 amino acids. Germline lookup yields CDR1 MNHEY and CDR2 SVGEGT. Here the CDR3 reads CASSLAGGPYEQYF. The CDR3 DNA sequence: TGCGCCAGCAGCTTGGCCGGGGGACCCTACGAGCAGTACTTC.

In its sample, this clonotype was seen a few times. V is TRBV30 and J is TRBJ2-1; TRBD2 might be the D (6 bases). The CDR3 is 14 amino acids. Germline V CDR1 and CDR2: GTSNPN, SVGIG (reference sequence). The V gene lost 1 base and the J gene lost 3 bases, with 10 bases spanning the gap. The CDR3 nucleotides read TGTGCCTGGAGTGGACTAGAAAACTACAATGAGCAGTTCTTC. As protein: CAWSGLENYNEQFF.

This clonotype was recorded many times. The J gene is TRBJ2-5, the V gene TRBV7-9, with TRBD1 identical over 7 bases. The junction had 11 bases not matched to a gene; V was cut back by 4 bases and J by 3 bases. CDR1 is SEHNR, CDR2 FQNEAQ, per germline (reference sequence). This CDR3 has 16 residues. The CDR3 reads CASSSPGTELKETQYF. In DNA, the CDR3 is TGTGCCAGCAGCTCGCCCGGGACAGAGCTAAAAGAGACCCAGTACTTC.

This clonotype was picked up a small number of times. The CDR3, as DNA: TGTGCCACCAGCAGATCGACAGGGAGAGAGACCCAGTACTTC. This encodes CATSRSTGRETQYF. The chain recombines TRBV15 with TRBJ2-5, with 7 nucleotides matching TRBD1. This CDR3 contains 14 residues. Trimming at V came to 2 bases and at J to 4 bases, leaving 4 bases not matched to a gene. CDR1 LNHNV and CDR2 YYDKDF come from the germline V gene (reference sequence).

This clonotype was seen at least ten times. V is TRBV11-2 and J is TRBJ2-7; 7 bases agree with TRBD2. This CDR3 is built from 18 residues. The germline gives CDR1 SGHAT, CDR2 FQNNGV. Unmatched junction bases numbered 16, after V lost 3 bases and J lost 2 bases. CDR3 loop: CASSFRLKIAGEAYEQYF. Written as DNA, the CDR3 is TGTGCCAGCAGCTTCAGGTTAAAGATTGCGGGAGAAGCCTACGAGCAGTACTTC.

J is TRBJ2-3 and V is TRBV28; D unresolved. Germline assignment: CDR1 MDHEN and CDR2 SYDVKM. The V end lost 6 bases, the J end lost 5 bases, and 15 bases lay between the germline ends. The CDR3 runs to 14 residues. The CDR3, as DNA: TGTGCCAGCAGCGGATGGCAGATCGGAGATACGCAGTATTTT. Translated: CASSGWQIGDTQYF.

In this sample, this clonotype turned up many times. The CDR3 loop reads CASSGGTDTFYEQYF. The DNA for the CDR3 is TGTGCCAGCAGCGGAGGGACAGATACTTTCTACGAGCAGTACTTC. This chain uses TRBV7-9 with TRBJ2-7; D possibly corresponds to TRBD1 (7 bases). Germline V CDR1 and CDR2: SEHNR, FQNEAQ (reference sequence). CDR3 length equals 15 residues. Trimming removed 5 bases from V and 3 bases from J, with 17 bases in between. Full variable domain (remainder filled in from reference TRBV7-9 and TRBJ2-7): DTGVSQNPRHKITKRGQNVTFRCDPISEHNRLYWYRQTLGQGPEFLTYFQNEAQLEKSRLLSDRFSAERPKGSFSTLEIQRTEQGDSAMYLCASSGGTDTFYEQYFGPGTRLTVT.

This clonotype was seen a single time. The chain has TRBV20-1 and TRBJ2-5; possibly TRBD1 for D (6 bases). CDR1 DFQATT and CDR2 SNEGSKA come from the germline V gene (reference sequence). The V and J ends lost 5 bases and 4 bases respectively, with 17 bases between them. The CDR3 loop spans 14 amino acids. DNA of the CDR3: TGCAGTGCTCCACCGGGACACTTGCGAGAGACCCAGTACTTC. Amino acids: CSAPPGHLRETQYF.

This clonotype was seen a few times. The rearrangement joins TRBV29-1 to TRBJ2-7, with D possibly TRBD2 on 5 matching bases. The CDR3 extends over 13 amino acids. Trimming shortened V by 3 bases and J by 1 base, and 10 bases separated the two germline ends. Germline-derived CDR1 and CDR2 are SQVTM and ANQGSEA. DNA of the CDR3: TGCAGCGTTGAGGGCGGACTGTCCTACGAGCAGTACTTC. This sequence encodes CSVEGGLSYEQYF.

The rearrangement joins TRBV29-1 to TRBJ2-5; perhaps TRBD2 as D (6 bases). This CDR3 comprises 15 residues. Germline CDR1 and CDR2: SQVTM and ANQGSEA. Trimming stripped 0 bases from V and 6 bases from J, with 17 bases between. The CDR3 sequence: CSVEDGAGPPQTQYF. Written as DNA, the CDR3 is TGCAGCGTTGAAGATGGGGCGGGGCCACCCCAGACCCAGTACTTC.

The chain carries TRBV6-5 and TRBJ2-7, with 8 positions matching TRBD1. The CDR3 spans 15 residues. Unmatched junction bases numbered 5, after V lost 2 bases and J lost 2 bases. Germline CDR1 is MNHEY and CDR2 is SVGAGI. CDR3 loop: CASSYLGTGTYEQYF. CDR3 sequence (DNA): TGTGCCAGCAGTTACCTCGGGACAGGTACCTACGAGCAGTACTTC.

This clonotype has a handful of counts. The V call is TRBV7-9, the J call TRBJ2-1, with D hard to call. V was pared by 10 bases and J by 1 base, with 11 bases between. The CDR3 runs 13 residues. Looked up from germline, CDR1 is SEHNR and CDR2 is FQNEAQ (reference sequence). This CDR3 reads CATEQVSYNEQFF. The CDR3 DNA reads TGTGCCACGGAGCAGGTTTCCTACAATGAGCAGTTCTTC.

In this sample, this clonotype turned up many times. The chain couples TRBV12-3 or TRBV12-4 to TRBJ2-1, with D unresolved. V lost 7 bases, J lost 7 bases, and 11 bases lay in between. This CDR3 contains 12 residues. The CDR3 DNA sequence: TGTGCCAGCATCTCGCTGACTAATGAGCAGTTCTTC. This codes for CASISLTNEQFF.

J is TRBJ1-5 and V is TRBV6-4, with TRBD1 identical over 7 bases. The germline gives CDR1 MRHNA, CDR2 SNTAGT. This CDR3 has 14 residues. V lost 1 base to trimming and J lost 7 bases; unmatched junction nucleotides: 4. Written as DNA, the CDR3 is TGTGCCAGCAGTGACTGGGACAGAAAGCAGCCCCAGCATTTT. It specifies CASSDWDRKQPQHF.

The chain uses TRBV15 and TRBJ2-3, with D hard to call. Germline V CDR1 and CDR2: LNHNV, YYDKDF (reference sequence). Trimming removed 4 bases from V and 9 bases from J, with 11 bases in between. The CDR3 extends over 12 amino acids. In nucleotides, the CDR3 is TGTGCCACCAGCAACCGCCTAGAAACGCAGTATTTT. Residues: CATSNRLETQYF.

This clonotype was seen a handful of times. The genes are TRBV7-8 and TRBJ2-3; 13 bases agree with TRBD2. Germline V gene data show CDR1 as SGHVS and CDR2 as FQNEAQ. V lost 5 bases and J lost 2; bases outside the gene matches: 4. This CDR3 spans 16 amino acids. This CDR3 reads CASSIGLAGVTDTQYF. DNA for the CDR3: TGTGCCAGCAGCATAGGACTAGCGGGAGTCACAGATACGCAGTATTTT.

This chain links TRBV7-9 with TRBJ2-5; 7 bases agree with TRBD2. This CDR3 has 15 residues. The germline gives CDR1 SEHNR, CDR2 FQNEAQ (reference sequence). The V and J ends lost 1 base and 4 bases, in that order; junction bases with no gene match: 6. The CDR3 loop reads CASSLVSSGLETQYF. The CDR3 DNA sequence: TGTGCCAGCAGCTTAGTCTCTAGCGGCTTAGAGACCCAGTACTTC. Supplemented by reference TRBV7-9 and TRBJ2-5, the full variable domain reads DTGVSQNPRHKITKRGQNVTFRCDPISEHNRLYWYRQTLGQGPEFLTYFQNEAQLEKSRLLSDRFSAERPKGSFSTLEIQRTEQGDSAMYLCASSLVSSGLETQYFGPGTRLLVL.

This clonotype occurred once. The rearrangement links TRBV27 to TRBJ2-3, with D possibly matching TRBD2 (6 bases). The CDR3 is made up of 19 amino acids. In germline, CDR1 is MNHEY, CDR2 SMNVEV (reference sequence). Trimming pared 2 bases from V and 6 bases from J, leaving 27 bases between. The CDR3 loop reads CASSLPSRLGWGDKDTQYF. The CDR3 nucleotides read TGTGCCAGCAGTTTACCCAGCCGGCTCGGGTGGGGGGATAAGGATACGCAGTATTTT.

This clonotype has only a few counts. The chain joins TRBV6-1 to TRBJ1-4; TRBD1 might be the D (5 bases). V gave up 2 bases and J gave up 7 bases, with 11 bases separating them. Germline V CDR1 and CDR2: MNHNS, SASEGT. The CDR3 spans 14 residues. The CDR3: CASSEWQGIEKLFF. DNA for the CDR3: TGTGCCAGCAGTGAATGGCAGGGCATTGAAAAACTGTTTTTT.